This TCR beta chain was observed in a study of beta chain features in type 1 diabetes. Germline CDR1 KGHSH, CDR2 LQKENI. The CDR3 is made up of 14 amino acids. Trimming shortened V by 4 bases and J by 5 bases, and 15 bases separated the two germline ends. This clone turned up a few times. Its antigen is undetermined. Study outcomes and limitations: TCRB CDR3s from Type 1 diabetes patients were moderately but significantly shorter in all four CD4+ subsets. PCR may have favored shorter templates equally in patients and controls. Comparison showed that naive, central memory and Treg TCRB repertoires appeared more similar among patients than among healthy donors. A pattern of fewer insertions and more deletions at VDJ junctions was seen in type 1 diabetes patients.

The investigators reverse transcribed all of the isolated RNA, so they sequenced expressed TCRB transcripts. Libraries were prepared by immunoSEQ multiplex PCR; TCRdb keeps only in-frame clonotypes and omits some of them. The repertoire consists of 200,000 to 300,000 clones, with roughly a tenth occurring once and the leading ten covering about 0.018%. The chain uses TRBV18 and TRBJ2-7; possible D gene TRBD2, 5 bases. The sequence was obtained from a man aged 30 to 45 with type 1 diabetes. The sample comprised naive CD4+ T cells from blood. The CDR3 region has the DNA TGTGCCAGCTCACTGCAATCGGGATCGGACGAGCAGTACTTC. Translating gives CASSLQSGSDEQYF.